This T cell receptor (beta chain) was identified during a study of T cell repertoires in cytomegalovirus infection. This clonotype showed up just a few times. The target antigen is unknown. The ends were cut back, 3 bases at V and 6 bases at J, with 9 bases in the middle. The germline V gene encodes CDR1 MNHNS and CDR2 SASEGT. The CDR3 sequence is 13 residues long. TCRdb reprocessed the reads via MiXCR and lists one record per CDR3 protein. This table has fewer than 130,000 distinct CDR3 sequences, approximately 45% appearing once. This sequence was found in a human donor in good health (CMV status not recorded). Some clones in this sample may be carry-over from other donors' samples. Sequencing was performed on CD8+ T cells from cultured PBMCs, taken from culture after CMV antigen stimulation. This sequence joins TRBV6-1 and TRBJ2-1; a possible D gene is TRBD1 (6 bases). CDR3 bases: TGTGCCAGCAGTGACGGGACACCCAATGAGCAGTTCTTC. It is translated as CASSDGTPNEQFF.